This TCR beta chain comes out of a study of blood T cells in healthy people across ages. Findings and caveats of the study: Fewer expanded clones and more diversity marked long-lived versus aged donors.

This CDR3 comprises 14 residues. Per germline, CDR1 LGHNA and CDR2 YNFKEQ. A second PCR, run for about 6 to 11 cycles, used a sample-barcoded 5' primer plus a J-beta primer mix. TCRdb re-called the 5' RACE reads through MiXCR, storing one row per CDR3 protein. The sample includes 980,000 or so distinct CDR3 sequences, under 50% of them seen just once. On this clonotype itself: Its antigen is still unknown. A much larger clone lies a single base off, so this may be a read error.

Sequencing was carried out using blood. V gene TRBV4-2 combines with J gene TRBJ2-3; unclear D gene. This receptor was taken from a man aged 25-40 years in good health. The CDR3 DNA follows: TGTGCCGGCAGCCAAGATGCTAGCACAGATACGCAGTATTTT. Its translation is CAGSQDASTDTQYF.